This T cell receptor (beta chain) was documented in a study of molecular identifiers for immune sequencing clone quantification. Study-level findings and limits: Jurkat TCR RNA spiked in from one cell (amid about 980,000 naive cells) was reportedly detectable.

On this clonotype itself: Its antigen is currently unknown. At one end the junction does not follow the germline gene, possibly because of a read error.

CDR1 is LNHNV, CDR2 YYDKDF, per germline (reference sequence). This CDR3 has 17 amino acids. The authors gated naive CD8 T cells as CD8+CD4-CCR7+CD45RA+ for sorting. It was with previously described methods and listed TCR primers that bulk TCR libraries were made. TCRdb itself ran the PCR reads through MiXCR, one entry per CDR3 protein. Of approximately 500,000 distinct CDR3 sequences listed, roughly 24% are singletons. This clonotype was obtained from a human donor in good health. Some libraries in this study had Jurkat cell RNA spiked in. Sequences were obtained from naive CD8+ T cells from blood, with Jurkat cell RNA spiked in. Subset denoted: FACS-sorted CD8+CD4-CCR7+CD45RA+ naive T cells. The J gene is TRBJ2-3, the V gene TRBV15, with 10 positions matching TRBD2. CDR3: CATSGEQAGGPSDTQYF. The CDR3 coding sequence is TGTGCCACCAGCGGAGAACAAGCGGGGGGGCCTTCAGATACGCAGTATTTT.